This T cell receptor beta chain was obtained from a study of T cell responses to AZD1222 COVID-19 vaccine. Study details: Analyses pooled second doses at about 4 or about 12 weeks.

Note on this clone: What it recognizes is unknown.

Generated by immunoSEQ multiplex PCR, the TCRdb table keeps only in-frame clones and is missing some. Of some 120,000 clones in the sample, roughly 87% are singletons; the top ten hold 7.5%. The CDR3 has 11 amino acids. V lost 1 base and J lost 8, with 5 bases in between. Germline V gives CDR1 LGHNA, CDR2 YNFKEQ. The study's findings and limits: Breadth and depth of Spike-specific TCRs rose after two AZD1222 doses. Sampling that yielded the repertoires occurred only after the peak T cell response. Dominant at 160-218 and 743-854, vaccine-associated CD4 TCRs also spanned spike.

The receptor's source is an adult in good health. This rearrangement joins TRBV4-2 to TRBJ1-2, with D unclear. Sequenced here: peripheral blood, sampled on day 0 of AZD1222 vaccination. In nucleotides, the CDR3 is TGTGCCAGCAGCCAAGGTCAGGGCTACACCTTC. Translating gives CASSQGQGYTF.